Below are 26 T cell receptor beta chains sequenced from a single sample in a study of cytomegalovirus exposure and HLA in healthy donors. With 60 Vbeta and 13 Jbeta primers, the PCR was carried out. Clones were sequenced by immunoSEQ multiplex PCR, and TCRdb holds only the in-frame ones, with some missing. The profile covers 95,000 to 120,000 clones, with 67% appearing a single time and about 8.6% taken by the ten largest. Sequenced sample: PBMCs. The source of these receptors is a man aged 18 to 29 in good health and CMV-seropositive.

The chain employs TRBV7-8 and TRBJ2-1, with 7 nucleotides matching TRBD2. The V segment lost 1 base and the J segment 3 bases; nucleotides outside the gene matches: 6. CDR1 is SGHVS and CDR2 is FQNEAQ in the germline V gene. This CDR3 has 16 residues. The CDR3 reads CASSLGAGSGYNEQFF. DNA for the CDR3: TGTGCCAGCAGCTTAGGAGCGGGGTCGGGCTACAATGAGCAGTTCTTC.

This clone was picked up a small number of times. Here the CDR3 reads CASSVRVAGGYQETQYF. Here the CDR3 DNA reads TGTGCCAGCAGCGTTCGGGTAGCGGGGGGTTATCAAGAGACCCAGTACTTC. V usage is TRBV9 and J usage is TRBJ2-5; TRBD2 matches 10 bases. The CDR3 has 17 residues. CDR1 is SGDLS and CDR2 is YYNGEE in the germline V gene. The V segment lost 2 bases and the J segment 2 bases; nucleotides outside the gene matches: 9.

The J gene is TRBJ2-5, the V gene TRBV10-2, with D tentatively TRBD2 (5 bases). Trimming took 4 bases from V and 7 from J, leaving 13 bases between them. Per the germline V gene, CDR1 is WSHSY and CDR2 is SAAADI. The CDR3 has 13 residues. The CDR3, as DNA: TGCGCCAGCAGTGGGTCGGCAAGCGGGACCCAGTACTTC. Amino acid sequence: CASSGSASGTQYF.

The J gene is TRBJ1-5, the V gene TRBV6-1; TRBD1 matches 9 bases. The junction had 4 bases not matched to a gene; V was cut back by 4 bases and J by 3 bases. This CDR3 comprises 15 residues. Germline-derived CDR1 and CDR2 are MNHNS and SASEGT. The CDR3 spells CASSAWTGDNQPQHF. The CDR3 DNA is TGTGCCAGCAGTGCCTGGACAGGGGACAATCAGCCCCAGCATTTT.

The gene calls are TRBV7-9 and TRBJ2-1; D remains unclear. The CDR3 is 16 amino acids. The ends were cut back, 5 bases at V and 4 bases at J, with 18 bases in the middle. Germline CDR1 reads SEHNR; CDR2 reads FQNEAQ (reference sequence). This CDR3 reads CASSPTRGIEYNEQFF. CDR3 DNA sequence: TGTGCCAGCAGCCCTACGCGAGGAATCGAATACAATGAGCAGTTCTTC. The full variable domain, completed using reference TRBV7-9 and TRBJ2-1, is DTGVSQNPRHKITKRGQNVTFRCDPISEHNRLYWYRQTLGQGPEFLTYFQNEAQLEKSRLLSDRFSAERPKGSFSTLEIQRTEQGDSAMYLCASSPTRGIEYNEQFFGPGTRLTVL.

This chain uses TRBV18 with TRBJ2-3; a weak D match, TRBD1 (6 bases). Germline CDR1 and CDR2: KGHSH and LQKENI. The CDR3 extends over 16 amino acids. V was pared by 1 base and J by 14 bases, with 25 bases between. The DNA of the CDR3 is TGTGCCAGCTCACCACGGTCCGGTCCAGAACGCATAGGGGGGTATTTT. Protein product: CASSPRSGPERIGGYF.

CDR3 DNA sequence: TGTGCCAGCAGCACCAGACTAGCGGTGAACTCCTACGAGCAGTACTTC. Translation gives CASSTRLAVNSYEQYF. This chain uses TRBV7-9 with TRBJ2-7; 9 positions agree with TRBD2. Germline V lookup: CDR1 SEHNR, CDR2 FQNEAQ (reference sequence). The length of the CDR3 is 16 residues. The J segment lost 0 bases and the V segment lost 5 bases, leaving 8 bases of the junction unmatched.

This chain joins TRBV6-8 and TRBJ1-4, with D uncertain. The CDR3 loop spans 17 amino acids. The ends were cut back, 7 bases at V and 4 bases at J, with 22 bases in the middle. Germline V gives CDR1 MNHGY, CDR2 SAAAGT. CDR3 sequence reads: CASTKLGASGLNEKLFF. The CDR3 DNA sequence: TGTGCCAGCACCAAACTTGGTGCGTCCGGACTTAATGAAAAACTGTTTTTT.

The DNA of the CDR3 is TGTGCCAGCAGCTTAGAACGGGGGGCTGGCACAGATACGCAGTATTTT. Amino acids: CASSLERGAGTDTQYF. The rearrangement joins TRBV11-2 to TRBJ2-3, with a weak D call TRBD2 (7 bases). CDR1 SGHAT and CDR2 FQNNGV come from the germline V gene. The ends were cut back, 0 bases at V and 1 base at J, with 11 bases in the middle. There are 16 residues in the CDR3.

The chain recombines TRBV4-2 with TRBJ1-4; TRBD1 aligns across 7 bases. The J segment lost 2 bases and the V segment lost 1 base, leaving 10 bases of the junction unmatched. Germline V gene lookup returns CDR1 LGHNA and CDR2 YNFKEQ. This CDR3 is 18 amino acids long. DNA for the CDR3: TGTGCCAGCAGCCAAGGTGCCAGGGGGGTGTCGACTAATGAAAAACTGTTTTTT. Protein: CASSQGARGVSTNEKLFF.

The chain couples TRBV27 to TRBJ1-1, with 8 nucleotides matching TRBD1. CDR3 length equals 15 residues. V dropped 4 bases and J dropped 0; count of bases not matched to a gene: 4. In germline, CDR1 is MNHEY, CDR2 SMNVEV (reference sequence). Here the CDR3 DNA reads TGTGCCAGCAGTTCACGGACAGGGATGAACACTGAAGCTTTCTTT. As protein: CASSSRTGMNTEAFF.

The chain joins TRBV7-2 to TRBJ1-2; 7 bases align to TRBD1. This CDR3 spans 14 amino acids. Germline V gives CDR1 SGHTA, CDR2 FQGNSA. V lost 5 bases and J lost 4; bases outside the gene matches: 7. The CDR3 nucleotides read TGTGCCAGCAGCCAATTCACAGGGGCCTATGGCTACACCTTC. Protein product: CASSQFTGAYGYTF.

The V call is TRBV27, the J call TRBJ2-7; 7 bases fit TRBD1. The CDR3 length is 14 residues. V was pared by 1 base and J by 1 base, with 1 base of the junction left unmatched. CDR1 and CDR2 from the germline V gene are MNHEY and SMNVEV (reference sequence). The CDR3 reads CASSLYRGSYEQYF. In DNA, the CDR3 is TGTGCCAGCAGTTTATACAGGGGTTCCTACGAGCAGTACTTC.

The rearrangement links TRBV10-1 to TRBJ2-1; no clear D gene. Trimming took 0 bases from V and 11 from J, leaving 8 bases between them. There are 12 residues in the CDR3. In germline, CDR1 is WNHNN, CDR2 SYGVQD (reference sequence). The CDR3 protein is CASSESAGKQFF. In nucleotides, the CDR3 is TGCGCCAGCAGTGAGTCGGCAGGCAAGCAGTTCTTC.

This clone was counted once. This sequence joins TRBV5-6 and TRBJ2-5; D is undetermined. V was pared by 1 base and J by 5 bases, with 9 bases between. CDR1 SGHDT and CDR2 YYEEEE come from the germline V gene. The CDR3 is 13 residues long. CDR3 sequence (DNA): TGTGCCAGCAGCTTGTACGGGTGGGAGACCCAGTACTTC. Translated, it gives CASSLYGWETQYF.

There are a few counts of this clone. The V call is TRBV6-1, the J call TRBJ1-4; D possibly corresponds to TRBD1 (5 bases). The CDR3 is made up of 14 amino acids. From germline, CDR1 is MNHNS and CDR2 SASEGT. V was clipped by 4 bases and J by 5 bases, with 11 bases between them. The CDR3 region is CASSASGRNEKLFF. The CDR3 DNA follows: TGTGCCAGCAGTGCATCAGGGAGGAATGAAAAACTGTTTTTT.

The chain recombines TRBV7-9 with TRBJ2-5; D unclear. Trimming took 5 bases from V and 2 from J, leaving 15 bases between them. The CDR3 is made up of 15 amino acids. Germline CDR1 SEHNR, CDR2 FQNEAQ (reference sequence). The CDR3 sequence is CASSPPIGWQETQYF. For the CDR3, the DNA is TGTGCCAGCAGCCCACCCATCGGGTGGCAAGAGACCCAGTACTTC. Full variable domain (missing parts from reference TRBV7-9 and TRBJ2-5): DTGVSQNPRHKITKRGQNVTFRCDPISEHNRLYWYRQTLGQGPEFLTYFQNEAQLEKSRLLSDRFSAERPKGSFSTLEIQRTEQGDSAMYLCASSPPIGWQETQYFGPGTRLLVL.

The V and J genes are TRBV2 and TRBJ1-1; 8 nucleotides match TRBD1. Germline V CDR1 and CDR2: SNHLY, FYNNEI. CDR3 length equals 12 residues. The V segment lost 10 bases and the J segment 5 bases; nucleotides outside the gene matches: 6. Here the CDR3 reads CATRGLGTEAFF. CDR3 DNA: TGTGCCACCAGGGGGCTGGGAACTGAAGCTTTCTTT.

The gene calls are TRBV29-1 and TRBJ2-7; D remains ambiguous. V gave up 4 bases and J gave up 3 bases, with 7 bases separating them. CDR1 is SQVTM, CDR2 ANQGSEA, per germline. This CDR3 contains 11 residues. The CDR3, as DNA: TGCAGCGTTGGGTTCGGCTACGAGCAGTACTTC. Its protein product is CSVGFGYEQYF.

The genes are TRBV2 and TRBJ2-7; TRBD1 might be the D (6 bases). The CDR3 is made up of 13 amino acids. Germline V gene lookup returns CDR1 SNHLY and CDR2 FYNNEI. The ends were cut back, 3 bases at V and 2 bases at J, with 8 bases in the middle. The CDR3 DNA sequence: TGTGCCAGCAGTGAGACAGGAACCTACGAGCAGTACTTC. It codes for CASSETGTYEQYF.

The rearrangement links TRBV7-9 to TRBJ2-2; no clear D. The germline gives CDR1 SEHNR, CDR2 FQNEAQ (reference sequence). CDR3 length: 12 amino acids. V was pared by 3 bases and J by 4 bases, with 3 bases between. CDR3 in amino acids: CASSFSTGELFF. CDR3 in DNA: TGTGCCAGCAGCTTCAGCACCGGGGAGCTGTTTTTT.

J is TRBJ1-1 and V is TRBV10-1; 8 bases agree with TRBD1. Germline CDR1 reads WNHNN; CDR2 reads SYGVQD (reference sequence). Germline trimming cut 6 bases from V and 1 base from J; bases unmatched to any gene: 1. This CDR3 is 13 amino acids long. For the CDR3, the DNA is TGCGCCAGCAGAGGACAGGGGAACACTGAAGCTTTCTTT. This encodes CASRGQGNTEAFF.

The chain couples TRBV5-1 to TRBJ2-1; TRBD1 is a possible D gene (5 bases). The CDR3 consists of 15 residues. CDR1 and CDR2 from the germline V gene are SGHRS and YFSETQ. Trimming shortened V by 6 bases and J by 6 bases, and 19 bases separated the two germline ends. The CDR3 bases are TGCGCCAGCACCTTAGCAGACAGTTTCGGCAATGAGCAGTTCTTC. Residues: CASTLADSFGNEQFF.

J is TRBJ2-7 and V is TRBV2, with a weak D call TRBD2 (6 bases). CDR1 is SNHLY and CDR2 is FYNNEI in the germline V gene. The CDR3 has 13 amino acids. Deletions cut 4 bases from V and 7 bases from J, with 14 bases between. DNA of the CDR3: TGTGCCAGCAGTGTTACGCCCGGGGGTGAGCAGTACGTC. Residues: CASSVTPGGEQYV.

The V gene is TRBV20-1, the J gene TRBJ1-6, with a possible D match to TRBD1 (6 bases). There are 11 residues in the CDR3. Trimming shortened V by 3 bases and J by 18 bases, and 15 bases separated the two germline ends. Looked up from germline, CDR1 is DFQATT and CDR2 is SNEGSKA (reference sequence). DNA of the CDR3: TGCAGTGCTAGTGCCGGGACATTTAACCACTTT. Its protein is CSASAGTFNHF.

This chain uses TRBV5-1 with TRBJ1-3; 9 bases map to TRBD1. The junction had 1 base not matched to a gene; V was cut back by 0 bases and J by 3 bases. CDR3 length equals 15 residues. Germline assignment: CDR1 SGHRS and CDR2 YFSETQ. In nucleotides, the CDR3 is TGCGCCAGCAGCTTGGCGGGACAGGGTGGAAACACCATATATTTT. Translated, it gives CASSLAGQGGNTIYF.